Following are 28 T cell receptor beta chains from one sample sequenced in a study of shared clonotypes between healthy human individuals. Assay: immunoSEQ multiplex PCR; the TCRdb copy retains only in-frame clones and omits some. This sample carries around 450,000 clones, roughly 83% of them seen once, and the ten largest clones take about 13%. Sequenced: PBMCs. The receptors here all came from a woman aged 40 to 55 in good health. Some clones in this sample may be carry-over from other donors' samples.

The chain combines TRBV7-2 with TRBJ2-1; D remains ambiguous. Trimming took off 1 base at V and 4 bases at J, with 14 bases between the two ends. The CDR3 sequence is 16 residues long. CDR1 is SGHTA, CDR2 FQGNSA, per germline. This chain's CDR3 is CASSLGPRQPYNEQFF. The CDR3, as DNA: TGTGCCAGCAGCTTAGGGCCCCGCCAACCGTACAATGAGCAGTTCTTC.

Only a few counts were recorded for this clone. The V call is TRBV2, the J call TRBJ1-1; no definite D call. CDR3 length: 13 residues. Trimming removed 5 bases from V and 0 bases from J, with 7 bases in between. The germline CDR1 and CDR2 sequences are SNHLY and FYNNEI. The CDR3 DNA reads TGTGCCAGCAGTCCCGGGGTGAACACTGAAGCTTTCTTT. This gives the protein CASSPGVNTEAFF.

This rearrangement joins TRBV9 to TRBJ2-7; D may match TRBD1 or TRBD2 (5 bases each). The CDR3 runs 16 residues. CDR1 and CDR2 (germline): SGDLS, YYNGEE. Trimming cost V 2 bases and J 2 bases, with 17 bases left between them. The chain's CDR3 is CASSVLRGELAYEQYF. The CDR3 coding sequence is TGTGCCAGCAGCGTTTTAAGGGGAGAACTTGCCTACGAGCAGTACTTC.

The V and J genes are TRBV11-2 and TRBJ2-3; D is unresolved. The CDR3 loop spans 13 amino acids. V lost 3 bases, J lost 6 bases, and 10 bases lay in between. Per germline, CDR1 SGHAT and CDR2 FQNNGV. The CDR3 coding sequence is TGTGCCAGCAGCTTCACTTCCCGGGATACGCAGTATTTT. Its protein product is CASSFTSRDTQYF. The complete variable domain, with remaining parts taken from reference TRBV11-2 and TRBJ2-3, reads EAGVAQSPRYKIIEKRQSVAFWCNPISGHATLYWYQQILGQGPKLLIQFQNNGVVDDSQLPKDRFSAERLKGVDSTLKIQPAKLEDSAVYLCASSFTSRDTQYFGPGTRLTVL.

The DNA of the CDR3 is TGTGCCAGTGCTCGTCTAGCGGAGATCAATGAGCAGTTCTTC. This sequence encodes CASARLAEINEQFF. The chain is built from TRBV2 and TRBJ2-1, with 7 bases aligning to TRBD2. The CDR3 length is 14 residues. Trimming at V came to 9 bases and at J to 6 bases, leaving 11 bases not matched to a gene. The germline V gene encodes CDR1 SNHLY and CDR2 FYNNEI.

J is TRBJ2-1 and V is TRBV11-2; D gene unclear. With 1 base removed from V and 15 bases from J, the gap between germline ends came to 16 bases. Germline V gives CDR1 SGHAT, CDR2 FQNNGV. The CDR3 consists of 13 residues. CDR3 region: CASSLVVRRSPFF. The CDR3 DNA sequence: TGTGCCAGCAGCTTAGTGGTCCGCAGAAGTCCGTTCTTC.

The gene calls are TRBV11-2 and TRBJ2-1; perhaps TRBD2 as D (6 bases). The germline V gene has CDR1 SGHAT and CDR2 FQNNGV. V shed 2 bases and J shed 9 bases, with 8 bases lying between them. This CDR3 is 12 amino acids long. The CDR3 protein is CASSLQGGEQFF. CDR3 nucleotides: TGTGCCAGCAGCTTACAGGGAGGTGAGCAGTTCTTC.

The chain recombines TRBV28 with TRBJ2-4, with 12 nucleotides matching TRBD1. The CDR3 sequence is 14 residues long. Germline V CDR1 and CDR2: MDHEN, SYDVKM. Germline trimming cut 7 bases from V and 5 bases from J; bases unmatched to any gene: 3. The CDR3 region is CASKGDRGQNIQYF. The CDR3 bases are TGTGCCAGCAAGGGGGACAGGGGGCAAAACATTCAGTACTTC.

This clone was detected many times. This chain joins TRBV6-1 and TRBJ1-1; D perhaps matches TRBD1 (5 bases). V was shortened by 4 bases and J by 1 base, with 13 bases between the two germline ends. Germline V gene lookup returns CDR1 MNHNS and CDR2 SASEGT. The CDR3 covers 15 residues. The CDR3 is CASSGSGDPNTEAFF. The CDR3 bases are TGTGCCAGCAGTGGGTCCGGGGACCCGAACACTGAAGCTTTCTTT.

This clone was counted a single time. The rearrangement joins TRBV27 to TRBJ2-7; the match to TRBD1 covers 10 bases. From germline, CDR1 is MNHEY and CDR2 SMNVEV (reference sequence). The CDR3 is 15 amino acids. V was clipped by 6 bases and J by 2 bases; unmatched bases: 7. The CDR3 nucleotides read TGTGCCAGCAGAAGGGCGGGACAGGGGACCTACGAGCAGTACTTC. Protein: CASRRAGQGTYEQYF.

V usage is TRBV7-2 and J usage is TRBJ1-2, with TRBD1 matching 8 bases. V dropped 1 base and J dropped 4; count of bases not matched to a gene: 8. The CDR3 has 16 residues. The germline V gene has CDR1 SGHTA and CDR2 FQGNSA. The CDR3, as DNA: TGTGCCAGCAGCTTAGTGCCGGGACAGGTGGGCTATGGCTACACCTTC. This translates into CASSLVPGQVGYGYTF.

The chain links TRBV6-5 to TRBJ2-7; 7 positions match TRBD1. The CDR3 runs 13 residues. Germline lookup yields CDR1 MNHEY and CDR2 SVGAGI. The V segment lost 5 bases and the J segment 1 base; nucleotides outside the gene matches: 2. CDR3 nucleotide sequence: TGTGCCAGCAGTGTCAGGGGGTCCTACGAGCAGTACTTC. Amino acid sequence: CASSVRGSYEQYF.

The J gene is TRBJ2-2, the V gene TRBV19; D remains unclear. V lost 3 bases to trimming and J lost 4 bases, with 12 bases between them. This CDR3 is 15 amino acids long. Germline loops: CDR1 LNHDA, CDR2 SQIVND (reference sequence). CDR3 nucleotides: TGTGCCAGTAGTATTCGGCCTAGTCCCACCGGGGAGCTGTTTTTT. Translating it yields CASSIRPSPTGELFF.

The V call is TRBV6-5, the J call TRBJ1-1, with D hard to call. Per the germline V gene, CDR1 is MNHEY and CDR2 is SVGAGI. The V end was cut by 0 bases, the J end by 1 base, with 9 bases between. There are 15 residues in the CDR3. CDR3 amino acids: CASSYSPHTNTEAFF. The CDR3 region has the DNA TGTGCCAGCAGTTACTCCCCACATACGAACACTGAAGCTTTCTTT.

The CDR3 region is CASSVGTQETQYF. For the CDR3, the DNA is TGTGCCAGCAGCGTAGGCACACAAGAGACCCAGTACTTC. The V call is TRBV9, the J call TRBJ2-5, with no clear D. V dropped 0 bases and J dropped 2 bases, with 5 bases sitting between them. The length of the CDR3 is 13 residues. Germline CDR1 SGDLS, CDR2 YYNGEE.

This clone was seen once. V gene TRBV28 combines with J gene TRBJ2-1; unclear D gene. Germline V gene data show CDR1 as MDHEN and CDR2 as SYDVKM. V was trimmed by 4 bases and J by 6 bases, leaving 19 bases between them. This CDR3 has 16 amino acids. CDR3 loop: CASSYPLARPSNEQFF. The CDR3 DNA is TGTGCCAGCAGTTACCCTTTGGCCAGGCCCTCCAATGAGCAGTTCTTC.

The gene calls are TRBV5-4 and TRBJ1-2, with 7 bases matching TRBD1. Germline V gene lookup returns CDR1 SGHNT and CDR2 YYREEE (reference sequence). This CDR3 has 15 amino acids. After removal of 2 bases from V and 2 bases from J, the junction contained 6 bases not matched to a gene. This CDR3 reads CASSLGTASNYGYTF. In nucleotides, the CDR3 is TGTGCCAGCAGCTTAGGGACAGCCTCCAACTATGGCTACACCTTC.

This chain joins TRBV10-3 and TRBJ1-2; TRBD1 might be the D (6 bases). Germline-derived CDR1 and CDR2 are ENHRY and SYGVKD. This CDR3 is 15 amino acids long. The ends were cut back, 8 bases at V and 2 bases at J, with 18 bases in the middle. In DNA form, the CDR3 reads TGTGCCATCCGGCCCGGGGGTCAGGGGAACTATGGCTACACCTTC. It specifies CAIRPGGQGNYGYTF.

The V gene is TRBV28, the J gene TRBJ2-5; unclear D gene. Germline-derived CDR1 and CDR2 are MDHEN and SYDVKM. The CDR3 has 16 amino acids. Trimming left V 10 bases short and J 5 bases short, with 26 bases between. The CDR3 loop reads CATNYYSGPGRETQYF. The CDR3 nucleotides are TGTGCCACCAACTATTATTCGGGTCCTGGGCGGGAGACCCAGTACTTC. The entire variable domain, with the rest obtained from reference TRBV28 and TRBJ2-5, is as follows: DVKVTQSSRYLVKRTGEKVFLECVQDMDHENMFWYRQDPGLGLRLIYFSYDVKMKEKGDIPEGYSVSREKKERFSLILESASTNQTSMYLCATNYYSGPGRETQYFGPGTRLLVL.

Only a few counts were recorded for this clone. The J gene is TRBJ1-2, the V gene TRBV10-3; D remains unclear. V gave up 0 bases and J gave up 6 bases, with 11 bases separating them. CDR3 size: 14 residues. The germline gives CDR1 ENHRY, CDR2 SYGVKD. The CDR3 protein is CAISESLYPDGYTF. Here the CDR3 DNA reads TGTGCCATCAGTGAGTCGCTCTACCCGGATGGCTACACCTTC.

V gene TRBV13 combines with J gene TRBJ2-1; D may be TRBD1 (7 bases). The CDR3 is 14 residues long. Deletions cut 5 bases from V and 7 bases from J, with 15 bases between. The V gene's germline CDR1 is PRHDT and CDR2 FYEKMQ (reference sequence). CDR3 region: CASSPRGEWNEQFF. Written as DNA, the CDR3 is TGTGCCAGCAGCCCCAGGGGGGAGTGGAATGAGCAGTTCTTC.

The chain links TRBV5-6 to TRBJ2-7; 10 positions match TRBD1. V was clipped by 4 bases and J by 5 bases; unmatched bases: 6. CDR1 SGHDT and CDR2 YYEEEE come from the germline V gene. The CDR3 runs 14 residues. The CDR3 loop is CASSLGQGTDEQYF. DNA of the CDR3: TGTGCCAGCAGCCTGGGACAGGGGACCGACGAGCAGTACTTC.

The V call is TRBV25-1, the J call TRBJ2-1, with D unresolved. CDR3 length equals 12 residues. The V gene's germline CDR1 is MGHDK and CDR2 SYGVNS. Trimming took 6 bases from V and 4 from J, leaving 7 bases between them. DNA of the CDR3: TGTGCCAGCAGCGGGTGGTACAATGAGCAGTTCTTC. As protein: CASSGWYNEQFF.

CDR3 nucleotides: TGTGCCAGCAGTTTAGAAGGGGCACACTACGAGCAGTACTTC. This codes for CASSLEGAHYEQYF. J is TRBJ2-7 and V is TRBV27, with D possibly TRBD1 on 5 matching bases. CDR3 size: 14 residues. V lost 2 bases, J lost 3 bases, and 11 bases lay in between. Germline-derived CDR1 and CDR2 are MNHEY and SMNVEV (reference sequence).

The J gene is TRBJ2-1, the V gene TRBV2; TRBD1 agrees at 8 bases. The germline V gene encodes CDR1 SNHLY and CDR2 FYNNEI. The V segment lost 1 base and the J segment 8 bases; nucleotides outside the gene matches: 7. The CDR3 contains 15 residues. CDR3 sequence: CASSEGVRGLDEQFF. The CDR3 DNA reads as TGTGCCAGCAGTGAAGGGGTCAGGGGGCTCGATGAGCAGTTCTTC.

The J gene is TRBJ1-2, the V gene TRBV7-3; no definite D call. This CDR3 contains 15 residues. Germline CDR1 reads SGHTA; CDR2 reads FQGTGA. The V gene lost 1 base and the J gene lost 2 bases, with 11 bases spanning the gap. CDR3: CASSLNSGSNYGYTF. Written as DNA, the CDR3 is TGTGCCAGCAGCTTAAACTCAGGCTCGAACTATGGCTACACCTTC.

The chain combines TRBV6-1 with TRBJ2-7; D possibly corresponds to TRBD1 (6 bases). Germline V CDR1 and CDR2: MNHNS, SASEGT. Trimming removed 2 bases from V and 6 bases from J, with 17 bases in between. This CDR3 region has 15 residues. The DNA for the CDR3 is TGTGCCAGCAGTGAAAGGTCAGGGGCTTCTCGCGAGCAGTACTTC. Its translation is CASSERSGASREQYF.

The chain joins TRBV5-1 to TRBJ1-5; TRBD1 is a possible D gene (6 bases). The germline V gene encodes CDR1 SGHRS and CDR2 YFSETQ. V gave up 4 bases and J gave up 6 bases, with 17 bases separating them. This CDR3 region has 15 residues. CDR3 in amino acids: CASSPEGGDIQPQHF. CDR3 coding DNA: TGCGCCAGCAGCCCCGAGGGGGGGGACATTCAGCCCCAGCATTTT.